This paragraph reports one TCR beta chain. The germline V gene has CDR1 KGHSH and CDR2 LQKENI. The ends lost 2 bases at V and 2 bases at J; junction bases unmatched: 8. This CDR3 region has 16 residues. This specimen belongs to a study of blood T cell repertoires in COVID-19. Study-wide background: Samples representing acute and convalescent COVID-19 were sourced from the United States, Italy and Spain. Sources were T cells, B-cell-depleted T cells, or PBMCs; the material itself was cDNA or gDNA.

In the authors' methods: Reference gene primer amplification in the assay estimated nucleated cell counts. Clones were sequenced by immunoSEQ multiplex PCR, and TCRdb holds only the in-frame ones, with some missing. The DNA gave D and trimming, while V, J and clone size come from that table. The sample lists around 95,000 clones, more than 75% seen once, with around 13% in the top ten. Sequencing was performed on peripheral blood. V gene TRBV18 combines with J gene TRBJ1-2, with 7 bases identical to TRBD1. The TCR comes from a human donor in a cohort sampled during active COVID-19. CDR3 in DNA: TGTGCCAGCTCACCAAAGGCGACAGGGACCAACTATGGCTACACCTTC. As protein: CASSPKATGTNYGYTF. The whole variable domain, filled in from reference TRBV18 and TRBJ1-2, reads NAGVMQNPRHLVRRRGQEARLRCSPMKGHSHVYWYRQLPEEGLKFMVYLQKENIIDESGMPKERFSAEFPKEGPSILRIQQVVRGDSAAYFCASSPKATGTNYGYTFGSGTRLTVV.